A selection of T cell receptor beta chains follows, all from one sample in a study of cytomegalovirus exposure and HLA in healthy donors. This table comes from immunoSEQ multiplex PCR, and its TCRdb copy is limited to in-frame clones, with some not included. The sample carries 95,000 to 110,000 clones, roughly 85% recorded once. The specimen was PBMCs. These TCRs come from a man between 60 and 70 years old in good health and CMV-seropositive. CDR3s include the opening cysteine and the closing phenylalanine or tryptophan. D genes are given only for firm matches. Not every row has a clone size; where given, it reads once, few, many or a size class.

j_call clone_size v_call d_call cdr3_nt cdr3_aa
TRBJ2-1 NA TRBV5-4 NA TGTGCCAGCAGCCCCGGTGGGGCCGGTCACAATGAGCAGTTCTTC CASSPGGAGHNEQFF
TRBJ2-5 NA TRBV6-5 TRBD2 TGTGCCAGCAGGCCACTAGCGGGGGGGCGGGAGACCCAGTACTTC CASRPLAGGRETQYF
TRBJ2-5 NA TRBV30 TRBD1 TGTGCCTGGAGTGTAGCAGGGGGTGTCGAGACCCAGTACTTC CAWSVAGGVETQYF
TRBJ1-4 few TRBV2 NA TGTGCCAGCAAGCTGATTAATGAAAAACTGTTTTTT CASKLINEKLFF
TRBJ2-2 NA TRBV19 NA TGTGCCAGTAGTATAGGGTCAGGGCTCGGGGAGCTGTTTTTT CASSIGSGLGELFF
TRBJ1-5 few TRBV2 TRBD1 TGTGCCAGCCAACAGGGGGGGAGCAATCAGCCCCAGCATTTT CASQQGGSNQPQHF
TRBJ1-2 NA TRBV28 TRBD1 TGTGCCAGCAGCTGGACGGGACAGAAAATTCACTATGGCTACACCTTC CASSWTGQKIHYGYTF
TRBJ2-7 NA TRBV19 NA TGTGCCAGTAGTATGGTCAATTACGAGCAGTACTTC CASSMVNYEQYF
TRBJ2-7 once TRBV2 NA TGTGCCAGCAGCCCCACCTACGAGCAGTACTTC CASSPTYEQYF
TRBJ1-5 NA TRBV6-4 NA TGTGCCAGCAGTAGGTCGGCCGGGAGCAATCAGCCCCAGCATTTT CASSRSAGSNQPQHF
TRBJ2-7 NA TRBV7-9 TRBD1 TGTGCCAGCAGCTTCCGGGACAGGTTCCGTTACTTC CASSFRDRFRYF
TRBJ2-3 NA TRBV28 TRBD2 TGTGCCAGCAGCCACGCCAGGGGGCGGAGCGGGGGGGCCGGAGATACGCAGTATTTT CASSHARGRSGGAGDTQYF
TRBJ2-3 NA TRBV15 NA TGTGCCACCAGCAGTTCCGGACAGAGTTCGATTAGCACAGATACGCAGTATTTT CATSSSGQSSISTDTQYF
TRBJ1-1 NA TRBV18 TRBD1 TGTGCCAGCTCAACCCGACAGGGGGCTCGCACTGAAGCTTTCTTT CASSTRQGARTEAFF
TRBJ2-7 NA TRBV4-3 NA TGCGCCAGCAGCCAAAATGAGGGTCCCCACGAGCAGTACTTC CASSQNEGPHEQYF
TRBJ1-1 NA TRBV29-1 NA TGCAGCGTTGAGGGGCCAGGGGAAGCTTTCTTT CSVEGPGEAFF
TRBJ2-3 NA TRBV5-6 NA TGTGCCAGCAGCTTAGAAGGACTCACAGATACGCAGTATTTT CASSLEGLTDTQYF
TRBJ2-7 NA TRBV15 NA TGTGCCACCAGCAGAGGCGACGGCGGAACCGGGGGAGCCTACGAGCAGTACTTC CATSRGDGGTGGAYEQYF
TRBJ2-3 NA TRBV6-5 TRBD2 TGTGCCAGCAGTTACTCGGGTAGCGGGGGGGCAGATACGCAGTATTTT CASSYSGSGGADTQYF
TRBJ2-3 NA TRBV11-2 TRBD1 TGTGCCAGCAGCTGGGACGGGACAGGGGATAGCACAGATACGCAGTATTTT CASSWDGTGDSTDTQYF
TRBJ2-7 NA TRBV19 TRBD1 TGTGCCAGTAGTGATCGGGACAGCTCCTACGAGCAGTACTTC CASSDRDSSYEQYF
TRBJ2-7 NA TRBV7-7 NA TGTGCCAGCAGCTTAGATCGGGGGTTCTCCTACGAGCAGTACTTC CASSLDRGFSYEQYF
TRBJ2-1 NA TRBV13 NA TGTGCCAGCAGCCGCGGGGCCATCGACAATGAGCAGTTCTTC CASSRGAIDNEQFF
TRBJ1-5 NA TRBV28 NA TGTGCCAGCAGTTTTGGGACATGGCAGCCCCAGCATTTT CASSFGTWQPQHF
TRBJ1-3 NA TRBV14 NA TGTGCCAGCAGCCAAGCGTCCGGAAACACCATATATTTT CASSQASGNTIYF
TRBJ1-6 NA TRBV28 NA TGTGCCAGCAGTTTGCGTCCTTATAATTCACCCCTCCACTTT CASSLRPYNSPLHF
TRBJ1-2 NA TRBV29-1 TRBD1 TGCAGCGTTGAAGGACAGGGAGCTAACTATGGCTACACCTTC CSVEGQGANYGYTF
TRBJ1-2 NA TRBV5-1 TRBD1 TGCGCCAGCAGCCCCGAGGGACAGGGGATTGGCTACACCTTC CASSPEGQGIGYTF
TRBJ1-2 NA TRBV27 NA TGTGCCAGCAGTTTCGGGAGGGGGGGTCTTTATGGCTACACCTTC CASSFGRGGLYGYTF
TRBJ2-7 NA TRBV7-2 NA TGTGCCAGCAGCTTAGCGTTGGGAGCCTACGAGCAGTACTTC CASSLALGAYEQYF
TRBJ1-1 NA TRBV5-1 TRBD1 TGCGCCAGCAGCCCAGGGGGCGTGAACACTGAAGCTTTCTTT CASSPGGVNTEAFF
TRBJ2-5 NA TRBV10-1 TRBD1 TGCGCCAGCAGTGAGACAGGGGTCCCCTCGGAGACCCAGTACTTC CASSETGVPSETQYF
TRBJ1-2 few TRBV5-6 NA TGTGCCAGCAGCGGAAGACTGGATCTCGGCTACACCTTC CASSGRLDLGYTF
TRBJ2-3 NA TRBV19 NA TGTGCCACCGTCCGACGAGACAAGGCAGATACGCAGTATTTT CATVRRDKADTQYF
TRBJ2-6 NA TRBV7-6 TRBD1 TGTGCCAGCAGCACCGGACAGGGGGACTCTGGGGCCAACGTCCTGACTTTC CASSTGQGDSGANVLTF
TRBJ2-7 NA TRBV28 TRBD1 TGTGCCAGCAGTCCCCCCGGGACAGGGGGGTACGAGCAGTACTTC CASSPPGTGGYEQYF
TRBJ2-5 few TRBV27 NA TGTGCCAGCAGTTCCCGGGGGAGGCCCGAGACCCAGTACTTC CASSSRGRPETQYF
TRBJ2-5 NA TRBV10-1 TRBD2 TGCGCCAGCAGTGCCGGCGGGGGGGCGAAGGGGCAAGAGACCCAGTACTTC CASSAGGGAKGQETQYF
TRBJ2-4 NA TRBV7-2 NA TGTGCCAGCAGTCAAGGGGGGGCGCAAGTCAAAAACATTCAGTACTTC CASSQGGAQVKNIQYF
TRBJ1-2 once TRBV18 TRBD1 TGTGCCAGCTCACCGGGACAGGGTACCGATGGCTACACCTTC CASSPGQGTDGYTF
TRBJ2-1 NA TRBV19 NA TGTGCCAGTAGTTGGCAGTCCTACAATGAGCAGTTCTTC CASSWQSYNEQFF
TRBJ2-5 NA TRBV9 NA TGTGCCAGCAGCGTAGGTGGGGGGATTGGGGAGGAGACCCAGTACTTC CASSVGGGIGEETQYF
TRBJ2-7 once TRBV5-4 TRBD1 TGTGCCAGCAGCTTGGTAGCAGGGGGCTACGAGCAGTACTTC CASSLVAGGYEQYF
TRBJ1-1 NA TRBV5-1 TRBD1 TGCGCCAGCAGCCCCTTTGGACAGGGCGAGGGGGCTTTCTTT CASSPFGQGEGAFF
TRBJ1-1 few TRBV30 TRBD1 TGTGCCTGGGGACAGGGACTGAACACTGAAGCTTTCTTT CAWGQGLNTEAFF
TRBJ2-5 NA TRBV5-1 NA TGCGCCAGCAGCTTGGGAGGCCCCGGGTCGGGGATAGGGGAGACCCAGTACTTC CASSLGGPGSGIGETQYF
TRBJ2-7 NA TRBV2 NA TGTGCCAGCAGTGTACAGGGAGAGCCCTACGAGCAGTACTTC CASSVQGEPYEQYF
TRBJ2-7 NA TRBV19 NA TGTGCCAGTAGTACACCAGGAAAAGGGAGCTACGAGCAGTACTTC CASSTPGKGSYEQYF
TRBJ1-2 NA TRBV7-9 TRBD1 TGTGCCAGCAGCCTCCGCCCCGCAGGGGGCGTTGGCTACACCTTC CASSLRPAGGVGYTF
TRBJ1-1 NA TRBV20-1 TRBD1 TGCAGTGCCCGGGACAGTGAAGCTTTCTTT CSARDSEAFF
TRBJ1-2 few TRBV7-8 NA TGTGCCAGCAGCGCCAGGCAGGGGCCTTCCTATGGCTACACCTTC CASSARQGPSYGYTF
TRBJ2-2 NA TRBV6-5 TRBD2 TGTGCCAGCAGTTACGGAGCGGGGGGAGGAACCGGGGAGCTGTTTTTT CASSYGAGGGTGELFF